This T cell receptor (beta chain) derives from a study of blood T cell repertoires in COVID-19. Using immunoSEQ multiplex PCR, the repertoire was profiled, and TCRdb retains in-frame clones only, with some absent. This sample has roughly 200,000 clones, with roughly nine tenths found just once. Source material: PBMCs or T cells enriched from blood (not recorded which). This clonotype originated in a woman aged 40 to 55 with acute COVID-19.

The CDR3, as DNA: TGCGCCAGCAGCTTAAGCGGGCCTATCCAAGAGACCCAGTACTTC. Translated, it gives CASSLSGPIQETQYF. V usage is TRBV5-1 and J usage is TRBJ2-5; weak D call: TRBD2 (6 bases). CDR1 and CDR2 (germline): SGHRS, YFSETQ. The V end was cut by 2 bases, the J end by 1 base, with 12 bases between. The CDR3 extends over 15 amino acids.